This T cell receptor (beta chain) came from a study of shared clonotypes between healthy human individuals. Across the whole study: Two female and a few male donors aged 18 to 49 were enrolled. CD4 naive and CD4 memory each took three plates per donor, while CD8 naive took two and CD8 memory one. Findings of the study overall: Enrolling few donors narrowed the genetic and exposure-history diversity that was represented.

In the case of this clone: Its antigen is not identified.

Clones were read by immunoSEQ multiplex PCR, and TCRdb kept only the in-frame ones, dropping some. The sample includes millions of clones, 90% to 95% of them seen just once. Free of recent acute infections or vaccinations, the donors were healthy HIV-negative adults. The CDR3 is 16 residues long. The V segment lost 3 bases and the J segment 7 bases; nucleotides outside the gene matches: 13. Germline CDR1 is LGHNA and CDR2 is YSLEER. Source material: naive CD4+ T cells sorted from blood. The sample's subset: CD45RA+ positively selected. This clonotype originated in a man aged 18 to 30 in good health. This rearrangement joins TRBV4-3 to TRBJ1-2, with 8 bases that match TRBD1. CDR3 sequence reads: CASSHDWTGNVRGYTF. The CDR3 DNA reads TGCGCCAGCAGCCACGACTGGACAGGGAACGTGCGTGGCTACACCTTC.